This T cell receptor beta chain was recorded in a study of siplizumab effects on memory and regulatory T cells. Study-level results: Naive versus memory phenotype went unassigned for roughly 75-96% of proliferating CD4+ or CD8+ clones. Greater diversity than memory cells seemed evident in naive T cells, which also appeared to be major alloresponse contributors.

Clones were sequenced by immunoSEQ multiplex PCR, and TCRdb holds only the in-frame ones, with some missing. The sample holds fewer than 100,000 clones, approximately 95% seen once. CDR1 SGDLS and CDR2 YYNGEE come from the germline V gene. The CDR3 sequence is 14 residues long. The V gene end was trimmed by 2 bases and the J gene end by 5 bases; junction bases not matched to a gene: 3. This clone was observed a single time. The target antigen is unknown. The chain links TRBV9 to TRBJ2-3, with TRBD2 identical over 9 bases. This TCR derives from a human donor in good health. Material for sequencing was non-Treg CD4+ T cells sorted from blood. The CDR3 here is CASSVIAGEDTQYF. The CDR3 nucleotides are TGTGCCAGCAGCGTTATAGCGGGAGAAGATACGCAGTATTTT.